This TCR beta chain came from a study of blood T cell repertoires in COVID-19. Study-level information: Nucleic acid was either cDNA or gDNA, and it came from T cells, B-cell-depleted T cells, or PBMCs.

V was trimmed by 1 base and J by 10 bases, leaving 11 bases between them. The CDR3 is 13 amino acids. Germline V gene sequence: CDR1 MNHNS, CDR2 SASEGT. Sequencing was performed with immunoSEQ multiplex PCR; in TCRdb, only in-frame clones are kept and a portion is missing. The profile shows 250,000 to 400,000 clones, roughly nine tenths of them singletons. Sequencing input: peripheral blood. This TCR derives from a woman aged 30 to 39 with COVID-19, enrolled during active disease. The J gene is TRBJ2-1, the V gene TRBV6-1, with D hard to call. CDR3 amino acids: CASSEVLLREQFF. The CDR3 coding sequence is TGTGCCAGCAGTGAAGTACTCCTTCGGGAGCAGTTCTTC.